Following are 20 T cell receptor beta chains from one sample sequenced in a study of blood T cells in healthy people across ages. Combining a sample-barcoded 5' primer with a J-beta primer mix, a second PCR ran for 7 to 11 cycles. In TCRdb, the 5' RACE reads were re-called with MiXCR into one record per CDR3 protein. The sample holds about a million distinct CDR3 sequences, about 51% seen once. The sequenced material came from blood. The receptor set was obtained from a woman aged 60-75 years in good health.

The V call is TRBV18, the J call TRBJ1-1; D is perhaps TRBD1 (5 bases). CDR3 length equals 14 residues. The V and J ends lost 3 bases and 8 bases respectively, with 16 bases between them. Germline-derived CDR1 and CDR2 are KGHSH and LQKENI. In DNA, the CDR3 is TGTGCCAGCTCACCCCGGGGCTCGGGCGGAGAAGCTTTCTTT. This sequence encodes CASSPRGSGGEAFF. The full variable domain, rest sourced from reference TRBV18 and TRBJ1-1, is NAGVMQNPRHLVRRRGQEARLRCSPMKGHSHVYWYRQLPEEGLKFMVYLQKENIIDESGMPKERFSAEFPKEGPSILRIQQVVRGDSAAYFCASSPRGSGGEAFFGQGTRLTVV.

This clonotype was detected only once. The CDR3 here is CASSLRAGDYGYTF. In DNA form, the CDR3 reads TGTGCCAGCAGTTTAAGGGCAGGGGACTATGGCTACACCTTC. V gene TRBV27 combines with J gene TRBJ1-2; weak D call: TRBD1 (6 bases). Germline V CDR1 and CDR2: MNHEY, SMNVEV (reference sequence). The CDR3 covers 14 residues. V lost 2 bases and J 3 bases, leaving 10 bases between the germline ends.

The chain employs TRBV7-6 and TRBJ2-5; a weak D match, TRBD2 (7 bases). V lost 5 bases and J 4 bases, leaving 20 bases between the germline ends. This CDR3 region has 16 residues. Germline CDR1 SGHVS, CDR2 FNYEAQ. The CDR3 loop reads CASSPGGHFGGETQYF. As DNA, the CDR3 is TGTGCCAGCAGCCCCGGGGGGCACTTCGGGGGAGAGACCCAGTACTTC.

V is TRBV11-1 and J is TRBJ2-1; D unresolved. Germline V gene data show CDR1 as SGHAT and CDR2 as FQDESV (reference sequence). V lost 2 bases and J 0 bases, leaving 5 bases between the germline ends. The CDR3 is 14 amino acids. CDR3 DNA sequence: TGTGCCAGCAGCTTACAGTTCTCCTACAATGAGCAGTTCTTC. This gives the protein CASSLQFSYNEQFF.

V and J are TRBV10-3 and TRBJ2-5, with 8 bases lining up with TRBD2. The DNA end favors TRBJ2-7, so the J call may be wrong. Germline-derived CDR1 and CDR2 are ENHRY and SYGVKD. CDR3 size: 15 residues. The CDR3: CAISCSGTFEYEQYF. In DNA form, the CDR3 reads TGTGCCATCAGTTGTAGCGGGACCTTTGAGTACGAGCAGTACTTC.

The table lists this clonotype with a few counts. The chain employs TRBV4-1 and TRBJ2-3; D is unresolved. Trimming shortened V by 6 bases and J by 2 bases, and 15 bases separated the two germline ends. CDR1 is MGHRA, CDR2 YSYEKL, per germline. This CDR3 is 15 amino acids long. CDR3: CASRRKGPTTDTQYF. The CDR3 bases are TGCGCCAGCAGGAGGAAGGGTCCCACCACAGATACGCAGTATTTT.

V gene TRBV2 combines with J gene TRBJ2-7; 7 positions match TRBD2. Germline V CDR1 and CDR2: SNHLY, FYNNEI. The J segment lost 3 bases and the V segment lost 10 bases, leaving 6 bases of the junction unmatched. The CDR3 length is 12 residues. Written as DNA, the CDR3 is TGTGCCACCCAGCGGGACCACTACGAGCAGTACTTC. It translates to CATQRDHYEQYF. The variable domain in full, completed from reference TRBV2 and TRBJ2-7, reads EPEVTQTPSHQVTQMGQEVILRCVPISNHLYFYWYRQILGQKVEFLVSFYNNEISEKSEIFDDQFSVERPDGSNFTLKIRSTKLEDSAMYFCATQRDHYEQYFGPGTRLTVT.

The chain combines TRBV7-2 with TRBJ2-7; D not certain. V lost 7 bases, J lost 2 bases, and 15 bases lay in between. The germline V gene encodes CDR1 SGHTA and CDR2 FQGNSA. The CDR3 has 14 amino acids. The CDR3, as DNA: TGTGCCAGCAACCCAGCCCAAGGCCCCTACGAGCAGTACTTC. Amino acids: CASNPAQGPYEQYF.

This chain joins TRBV11-2 and TRBJ2-4; TRBD2 matches 7 bases. CDR1 is SGHAT and CDR2 is FQNNGV in the germline V gene. The ends lost 5 bases at V and 6 bases at J; junction bases unmatched: 10. The CDR3 is made up of 15 amino acids. The CDR3 DNA follows: TGTGCCAGCAGCCCCGATGGGGGGAGGGCAAACATTCAGTACTTC. This gives the protein CASSPDGGRANIQYF. The full variable domain, its missing parts supplied by reference TRBV11-2 and TRBJ2-4, is EAGVAQSPRYKIIEKRQSVAFWCNPISGHATLYWYQQILGQGPKLLIQFQNNGVVDDSQLPKDRFSAERLKGVDSTLKIQPAKLEDSAVYLCASSPDGGRANIQYFGAGTRLSVL.

The chain is built from TRBV7-9 and TRBJ2-1; D is unclear. The CDR3 totals 17 residues. Between the trimmed V and J ends, which lost 5 bases and 3 bases, there was a span of 20 bases. Germline values: CDR1 SEHNR, CDR2 FQNEAQ (reference sequence). This CDR3 is CASSNSPGPQFYNEQFF. The CDR3 nucleotides are TGTGCCAGCAGCAACTCGCCCGGGCCCCAATTCTACAATGAGCAGTTCTTC.

Points on this clonotype: Relative to the germline gene, one junction end is altered; a read error may explain this. V gene TRBV27 combines with J gene TRBJ2-7; 7 bases agree with TRBD1. Germline lookup yields CDR1 MNHEY and CDR2 SMNVEV (reference sequence). The CDR3 runs to 13 residues. The CDR3 region has the DNA TGTGTCAGCAAGGGACAGAATTACTACGAGCAGTACTTC. This encodes CVSKGQNYYEQYF.

Only a few counts were recorded for this clonotype. The J gene is TRBJ2-1, the V gene TRBV10-3; the D is unclear. Trimming removed 10 bases from V and 10 bases from J, with 23 bases in between. This CDR3 has 14 residues. CDR1 and CDR2 from the germline V gene are ENHRY and SYGVKD. CDR3 coding DNA: TGTGCCACCCATGCCGACGGACCTTTCGAAGAGCAGTTCTTC. Protein: CATHADGPFEEQFF.

This clonotype was found a few times. J is TRBJ2-7 and V is TRBV14; no reliable D call. Germline CDR1 SGHDN, CDR2 FVKESK. The V and J ends lost 2 bases and 2 bases respectively, with 10 bases between them. The CDR3 is 14 residues long. The CDR3 sequence is CASSQSGITYEQYF. The CDR3 DNA is TGTGCCAGCAGCCAAAGTGGGATTACCTACGAGCAGTACTTC.

This clonotype has a single count. This chain links TRBV9 with TRBJ2-5; D call uncertain. Trimming pared 0 bases from V and 5 bases from J, leaving 11 bases between. Germline V gene data show CDR1 as SGDLS and CDR2 as YYNGEE. The CDR3 totals 14 residues. This chain's CDR3 is CASSVDLMRETQYF. Here the CDR3 DNA reads TGTGCCAGCAGCGTAGACCTGATGAGGGAGACCCAGTACTTC.

The J gene is TRBJ1-5, the V gene TRBV20-1, with TRBD1 matching over 9 bases. CDR1 is DFQATT and CDR2 is SNEGSKA in the germline V gene (reference sequence). V was clipped by 6 bases and J by 7 bases; unmatched bases: 16. The CDR3 extends over 16 amino acids. CDR3 nucleotides: TGCAGTGCCCGAGACGGGACAGGGAGGCCAAGGCAGCCCCAGCATTTT. As protein: CSARDGTGRPRQPQHF.

This clonotype has only a few counts. V gene TRBV6-6 combines with J gene TRBJ2-7; 10 bases line up with TRBD1. This CDR3 region has 14 residues. The V gene's germline CDR1 is MNHNY and CDR2 SVGAGI (reference sequence). V shed 7 bases, J shed 5 bases, and the junction held 8 bases outside the gene matches. DNA of the CDR3: TGTGCCAGCATTGCGGGACAGGGGTACCACGAGCAGTACTTC. Protein product: CASIAGQGYHEQYF.

The chain combines TRBV27 with TRBJ1-2; 7 bases map to TRBD1. V shed 2 bases, J shed 4 bases, and the junction held 10 bases outside the gene matches. Per germline, CDR1 MNHEY and CDR2 SMNVEV (reference sequence). CDR3 length: 16 amino acids. CDR3 nucleotides: TGTGCCAGCAGTTTAGATAGAGGGGGCGGTCTCTATGGCTACACCTTC. This sequence encodes CASSLDRGGGLYGYTF.

This clonotype appeared a few times. The CDR3 protein is CASSFQAGASTDTQYF. CDR3 bases: TGTGCCAGCAGTTTTCAAGCAGGGGCTAGCACAGATACGCAGTATTTT. J is TRBJ2-3 and V is TRBV12-3 or TRBV12-4, with D possibly being TRBD1 (6 bases). V lost 3 bases and J 0 bases, leaving 13 bases between the germline ends. This CDR3 spans 16 amino acids.

The V and J genes are TRBV27 and TRBJ2-3; D possibly corresponds to TRBD1 (5 bases). V was clipped by 4 bases and J by 6 bases, with 17 bases between them. Germline loops: CDR1 MNHEY, CDR2 SMNVEV (reference sequence). The CDR3 totals 15 residues. The CDR3 DNA follows: TGTGCCAGCAGTTATGGGGCCCTCTCGGTCGATACGCAGTATTTT. Protein sequence: CASSYGALSVDTQYF.

This rearrangement joins TRBV5-1 to TRBJ2-7; no firm D call. CDR3 length equals 13 residues. Trimming stripped 4 bases from V and 2 bases from J, with 10 bases between. The germline V gene has CDR1 SGHRS and CDR2 YFSETQ. The CDR3 sequence is CASSPQSPYEQYF. DNA of the CDR3: TGCGCCAGCAGCCCCCAAAGCCCCTACGAGCAGTACTTC.